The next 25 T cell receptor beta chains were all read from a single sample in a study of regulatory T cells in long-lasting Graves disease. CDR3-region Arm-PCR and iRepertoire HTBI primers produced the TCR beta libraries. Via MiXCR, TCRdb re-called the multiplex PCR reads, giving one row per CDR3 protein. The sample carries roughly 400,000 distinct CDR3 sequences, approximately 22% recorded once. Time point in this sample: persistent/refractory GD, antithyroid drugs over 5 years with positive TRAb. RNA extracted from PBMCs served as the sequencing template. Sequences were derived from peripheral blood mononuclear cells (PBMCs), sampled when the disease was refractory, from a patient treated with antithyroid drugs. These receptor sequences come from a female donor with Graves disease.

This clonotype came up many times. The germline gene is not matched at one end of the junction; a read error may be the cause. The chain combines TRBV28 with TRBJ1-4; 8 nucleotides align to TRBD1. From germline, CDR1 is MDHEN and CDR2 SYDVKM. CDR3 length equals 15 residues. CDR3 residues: CASSLQGATNKKLFF. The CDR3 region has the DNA TGTGCCAGCAGTTTACAGGGGGCAACTAATAAAAAACTGTTTTTT.

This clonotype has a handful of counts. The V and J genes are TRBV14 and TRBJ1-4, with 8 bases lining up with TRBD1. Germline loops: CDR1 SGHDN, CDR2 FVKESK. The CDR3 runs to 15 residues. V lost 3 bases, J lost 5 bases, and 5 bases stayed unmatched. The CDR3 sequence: CASSHRTGWNEKLFF. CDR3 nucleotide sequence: TGTGCCAGCAGCCACCGGACAGGGTGGAATGAAAAACTGTTTTTT.

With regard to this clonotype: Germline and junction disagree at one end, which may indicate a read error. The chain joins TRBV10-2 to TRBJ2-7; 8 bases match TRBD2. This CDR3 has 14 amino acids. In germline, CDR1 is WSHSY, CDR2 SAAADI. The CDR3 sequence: CASSSGRVTYGQYF. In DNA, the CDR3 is TGCGCCAGCAGTAGCGGGAGAGTAACCTACGGGCAGTACTTC.

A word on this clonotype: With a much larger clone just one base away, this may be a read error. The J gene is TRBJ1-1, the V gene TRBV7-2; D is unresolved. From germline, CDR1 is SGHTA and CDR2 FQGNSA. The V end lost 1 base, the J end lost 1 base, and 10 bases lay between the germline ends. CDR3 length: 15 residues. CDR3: CASSLGDNRNTEAFF. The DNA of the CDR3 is TGTGCCAGCAGCTTAGGTGACAATCGGAACACTGAAGCTTTCTTT. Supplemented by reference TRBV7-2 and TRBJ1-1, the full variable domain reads GAGVSQSPSNKVTEKGKDVELRCDPISGHTALYWYRQSLGQGLEFLIYFQGNSAPDKSGLPSDRFSAERTGGSVSTLTIQRTQQEDSAVYLCASSLGDNRNTEAFFGQGTRLTVV.

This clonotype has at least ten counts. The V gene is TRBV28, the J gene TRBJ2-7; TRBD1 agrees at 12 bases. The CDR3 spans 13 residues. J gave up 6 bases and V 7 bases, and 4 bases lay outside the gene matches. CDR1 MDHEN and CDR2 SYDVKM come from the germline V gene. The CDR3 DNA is TGTGCCAGCACAGGGACAGGGGGCTCCGAGCAGTACTTC. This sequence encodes CASTGTGGSEQYF.

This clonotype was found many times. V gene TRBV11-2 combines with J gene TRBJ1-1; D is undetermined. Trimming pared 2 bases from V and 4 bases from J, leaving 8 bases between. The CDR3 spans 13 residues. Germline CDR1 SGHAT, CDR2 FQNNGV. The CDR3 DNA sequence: TGTGCCAGCAGCTTATCGGACTTCACTGAAGCTTTCTTT. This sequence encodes CASSLSDFTEAFF.

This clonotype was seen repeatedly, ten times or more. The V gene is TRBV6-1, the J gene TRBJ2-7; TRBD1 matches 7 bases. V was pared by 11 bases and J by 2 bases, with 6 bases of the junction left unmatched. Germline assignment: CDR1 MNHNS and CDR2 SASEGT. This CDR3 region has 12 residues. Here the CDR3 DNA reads TGTGCCGTCCGGGACAGTGCCTACGAGCAGTACTTC. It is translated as CAVRDSAYEQYF.

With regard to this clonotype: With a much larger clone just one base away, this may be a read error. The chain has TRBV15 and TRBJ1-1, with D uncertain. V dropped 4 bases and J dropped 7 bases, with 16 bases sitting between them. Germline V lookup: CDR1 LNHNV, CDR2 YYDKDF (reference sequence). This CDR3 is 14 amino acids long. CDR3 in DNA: TGTGCCACCAGCAATCTCGGAGGGCTTATTGAAGCTTTCTTT. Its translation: CATSNLGGLIEAFF.

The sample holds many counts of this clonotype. The CDR3 DNA is TGCAGTGCTGAGTCAAAGAGGAACACTGAAGCTTTCTTT. Its protein product is CSAESKRNTEAFF. The chain links TRBV20-1 to TRBJ1-1; D remains unclear. The CDR3 consists of 13 residues. Trimming left V 5 bases short and J 1 base short, with 11 bases between. Germline CDR1 DFQATT, CDR2 SNEGSKA (reference sequence).

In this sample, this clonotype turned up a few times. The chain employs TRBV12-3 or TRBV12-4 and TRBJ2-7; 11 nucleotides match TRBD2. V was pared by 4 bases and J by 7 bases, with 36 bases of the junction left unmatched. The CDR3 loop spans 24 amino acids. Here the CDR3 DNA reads TGTGCCAGCAGTTCATTCTCCCTAGCGGGAGGAGTATCCCTGAGCTGGTCCCCCCCCGGGGAGCAGTACTTC. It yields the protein CASSSFSLAGGVSLSWSPPGEQYF.

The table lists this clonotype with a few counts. The CDR3 reads CAWMDGNSYEQYF. In DNA form, the CDR3 reads TGTGCCTGGATGGACGGGAACTCCTACGAGCAGTACTTC. This rearrangement joins TRBV30 to TRBJ2-7; perhaps TRBD2 as D (5 bases). Germline CDR1 GTSNPN, CDR2 SVGIG (reference sequence). The CDR3 runs 13 residues. V was pared by 4 bases and J by 0 bases, with 10 bases between. Filled out from reference TRBV30 and TRBJ2-7, the complete variable domain reads SQTIHQWPATLVQPVGSPLSLECTVEGTSNPNLYWYRQAAGRGLQLLFYSVGIGQISSEVPQNLSASRPQDRQFILSSKKLLLSDSGFYLCAWMDGNSYEQYFGPGTRLTVT.

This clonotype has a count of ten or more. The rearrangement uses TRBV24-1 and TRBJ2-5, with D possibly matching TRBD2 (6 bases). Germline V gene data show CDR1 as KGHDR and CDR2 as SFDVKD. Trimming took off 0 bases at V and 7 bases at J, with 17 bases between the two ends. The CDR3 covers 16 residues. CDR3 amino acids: CATSDLSGDDPGTQYF. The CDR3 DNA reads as TGTGCCACCAGTGATTTGTCGGGGGACGACCCGGGGACCCAGTACTTC.

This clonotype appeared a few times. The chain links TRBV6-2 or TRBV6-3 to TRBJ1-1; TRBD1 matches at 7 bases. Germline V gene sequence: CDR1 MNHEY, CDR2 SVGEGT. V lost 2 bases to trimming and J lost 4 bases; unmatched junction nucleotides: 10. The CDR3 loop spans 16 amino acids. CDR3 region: CASSYPPGTAGTEAFF. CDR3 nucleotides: TGTGCCAGCAGTTACCCTCCCGGGACAGCTGGCACTGAAGCTTTCTTT.

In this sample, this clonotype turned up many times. Here the CDR3 reads CASSPRASGAYEQYF. DNA of the CDR3: TGTGCCAGCAGCCCCCGGGCTAGCGGGGCCTACGAGCAGTACTTC. The chain joins TRBV12-3 or TRBV12-4 to TRBJ2-7; 9 nucleotides agree with TRBD2. Unmatched junction bases numbered 8, after V lost 6 bases and J lost 2 bases. The CDR3 has 15 amino acids.

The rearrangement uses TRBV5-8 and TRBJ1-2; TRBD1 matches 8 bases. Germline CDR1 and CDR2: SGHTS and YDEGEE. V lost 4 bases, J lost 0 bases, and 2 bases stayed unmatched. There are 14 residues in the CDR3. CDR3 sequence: CASSRTGSNYGYTF. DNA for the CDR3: TGTGCCAGCAGCCGGACAGGGTCTAACTATGGCTACACCTTC.

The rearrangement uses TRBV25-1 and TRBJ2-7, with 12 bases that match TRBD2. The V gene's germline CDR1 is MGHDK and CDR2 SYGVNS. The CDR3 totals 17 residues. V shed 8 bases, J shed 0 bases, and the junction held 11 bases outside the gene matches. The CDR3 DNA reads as TGTGCCAGCGCCCCAACTAGCGGGAGGTCAAGCTCCTACGAGCAGTACTTC. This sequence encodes CASAPTSGRSSSYEQYF.

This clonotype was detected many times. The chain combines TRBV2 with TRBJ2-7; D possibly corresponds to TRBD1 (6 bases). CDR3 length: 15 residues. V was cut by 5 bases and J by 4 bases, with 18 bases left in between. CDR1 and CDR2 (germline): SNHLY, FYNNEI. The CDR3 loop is CASSPPDRGSYEQYF. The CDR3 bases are TGTGCCAGCAGTCCCCCGGACAGAGGGTCGTACGAGCAGTACTTC.

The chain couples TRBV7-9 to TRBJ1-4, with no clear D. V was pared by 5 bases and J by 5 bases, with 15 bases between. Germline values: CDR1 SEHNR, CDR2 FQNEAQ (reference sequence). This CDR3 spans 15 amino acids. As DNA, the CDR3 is TGTGCCAGCAGCGATTCAAGAGCCCCCAATGAAAAACTGTTTTTT. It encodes CASSDSRAPNEKLFF.

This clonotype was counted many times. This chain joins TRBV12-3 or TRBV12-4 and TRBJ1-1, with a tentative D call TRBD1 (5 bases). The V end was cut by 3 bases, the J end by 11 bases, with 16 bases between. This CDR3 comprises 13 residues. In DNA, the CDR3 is TGTGCCAGCAGTTTTTCATCGGGGGTCGTGGCTTTCTTT. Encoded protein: CASSFSSGVVAFF.

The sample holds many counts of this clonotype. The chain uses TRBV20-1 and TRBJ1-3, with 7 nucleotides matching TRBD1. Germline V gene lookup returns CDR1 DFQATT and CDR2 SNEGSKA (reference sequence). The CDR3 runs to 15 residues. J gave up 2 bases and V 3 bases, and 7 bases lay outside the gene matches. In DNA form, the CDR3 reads TGCAGTGCTAGGCCGGACAGGCCAGCTGGAAACACCATATATTTT. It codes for CSARPDRPAGNTIYF.

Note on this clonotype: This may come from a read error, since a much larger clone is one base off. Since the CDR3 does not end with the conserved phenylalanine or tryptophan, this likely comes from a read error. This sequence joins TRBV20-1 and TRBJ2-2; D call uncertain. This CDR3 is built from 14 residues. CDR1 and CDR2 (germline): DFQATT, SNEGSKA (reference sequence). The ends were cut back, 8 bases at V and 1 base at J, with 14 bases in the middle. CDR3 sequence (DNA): TGCAGTCTTCGGCGCGGAAGGAACACCGGGGAGCTGTTTCTT. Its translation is CSLRRGRNTGELFL.

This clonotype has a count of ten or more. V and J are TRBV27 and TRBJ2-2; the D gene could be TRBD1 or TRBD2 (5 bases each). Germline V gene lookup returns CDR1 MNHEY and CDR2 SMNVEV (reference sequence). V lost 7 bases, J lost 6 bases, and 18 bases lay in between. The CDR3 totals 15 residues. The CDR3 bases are TGTGCCAGCACCGTCGGGCCTGGGGGACCCGGGGAGCTGTTTTTT. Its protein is CASTVGPGGPGELFF.

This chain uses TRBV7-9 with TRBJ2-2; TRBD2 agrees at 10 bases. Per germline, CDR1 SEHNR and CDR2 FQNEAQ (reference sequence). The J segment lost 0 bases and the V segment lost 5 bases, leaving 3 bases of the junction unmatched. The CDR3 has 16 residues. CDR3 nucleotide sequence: TGTGCCAGCAGCGCTAGCGGGAGCCCGAACACCGGGGAGCTGTTTTTT. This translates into CASSASGSPNTGELFF.

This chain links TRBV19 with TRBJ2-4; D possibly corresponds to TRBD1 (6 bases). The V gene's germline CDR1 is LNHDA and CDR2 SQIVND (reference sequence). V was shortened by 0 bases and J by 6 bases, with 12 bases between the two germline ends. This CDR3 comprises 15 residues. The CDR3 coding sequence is TGTGCCAGTAGTATAGAAGGGGGTATCGGAAACATTCAGTACTTC. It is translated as CASSIEGGIGNIQYF.

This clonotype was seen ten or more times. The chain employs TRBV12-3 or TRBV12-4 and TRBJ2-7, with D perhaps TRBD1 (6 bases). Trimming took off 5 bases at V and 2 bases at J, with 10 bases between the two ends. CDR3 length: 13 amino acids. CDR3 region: CASSPQGPYEQYF. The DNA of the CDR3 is TGTGCCAGCAGTCCTCAGGGGCCCTACGAGCAGTACTTC.